These 20 T cell receptor beta chains were all obtained from the same sample, sequenced in a study of blood T cell repertoires in COVID-19. Clones were read by immunoSEQ multiplex PCR, and TCRdb kept only the in-frame ones, dropping some. This sample has more than 65,000 clones; around 83% occur once, and the top ten carry around 6.9%. The sample comprised peripheral blood. The receptors derive from a man aged 25-45 years with COVID-19, enrolled during active disease.

This chain connects TRBV20-1 to TRBJ1-1; D may be TRBD1 (6 bases). CDR3 length equals 14 residues. The V end lost 3 bases, the J end lost 5 bases, and 16 bases lay between the germline ends. CDR1 and CDR2 from the germline V gene are DFQATT and SNEGSKA (reference sequence). CDR3 amino acids: CSASDRGASTEAFF. For the CDR3, the DNA is TGCAGTGCTAGTGATCGGGGGGCATCGACTGAAGCTTTCTTT.

This sequence joins TRBV18 and TRBJ1-2; unclear D gene. The CDR3 runs to 13 residues. The V and J ends lost 8 bases and 3 bases respectively, with 13 bases between them. Germline V gene sequence: CDR1 KGHSH, CDR2 LQKENI. The CDR3 loop reads CASTRDGDYGYTF. In DNA form, the CDR3 reads TGTGCCAGCACCCGGGATGGTGACTATGGCTACACCTTC.

The CDR3 region is CASSLGTGQLANYGYTF. CDR3 in DNA: TGTGCCAGCAGTTTGGGGACAGGGCAACTAGCTAACTATGGCTACACCTTC. The rearrangement joins TRBV27 to TRBJ1-2; TRBD1 agrees at 9 bases. This CDR3 comprises 17 residues. The junction had 8 bases not matched to a gene; V was cut back by 3 bases and J by 0 bases. CDR1 MNHEY and CDR2 SMNVEV come from the germline V gene (reference sequence).

The rearrangement joins TRBV5-4 to TRBJ1-6, with 7 nucleotides matching TRBD1. This CDR3 contains 15 residues. V was clipped by 4 bases and J by 9 bases; unmatched bases: 10. Germline assignment: CDR1 SGHNT and CDR2 YYREEE (reference sequence). CDR3 bases: TGTGCCAGCAGCGCTGGGGGACAGTTCACTTCACCCCTCCACTTT. It is translated as CASSAGGQFTSPLHF.

The V gene is TRBV25-1, the J gene TRBJ1-3, with D perhaps TRBD1 (5 bases). CDR3 length: 14 amino acids. The germline gives CDR1 MGHDK, CDR2 SYGVNS. Trimming shortened V by 8 bases and J by 1 base, and 12 bases separated the two germline ends. CDR3 bases: TGTGCCAGCTCCCTGGGGGGGTCTGGAAACACCATATATTTT. Its translation: CASSLGGSGNTIYF.

The chain is built from TRBV28 and TRBJ2-5; possible D gene TRBD2, 6 bases. CDR1 is MDHEN and CDR2 is SYDVKM in the germline V gene. V lost 7 bases to trimming and J lost 2 bases, with 17 bases between them. This CDR3 is 15 amino acids long. CDR3 loop: CASMQEGSLQETQYF. DNA for the CDR3: TGTGCCAGCATGCAGGAGGGATCCCTTCAAGAGACCCAGTACTTC.

In regard to this clone: Compared with germline, one end of the junction differs, possibly owing to a read error. J is TRBJ1-1 and V is TRBV7-7; 7 bases map to TRBD1. Germline V lookup: CDR1 SSHAT, CDR2 FNYEAQ (reference sequence). The CDR3 spans 13 residues. CDR3 sequence (DNA): TGTGCTAGCAGCTTAGACAGGGACACTGAAGCTTTCTTT. Its protein is CASSLDRDTEAFF.

J is TRBJ1-3 and V is TRBV4-3, with a possible D match to TRBD1 (6 bases). Trimming shortened V by 1 base and J by 5 bases, and 18 bases separated the two germline ends. Germline loops: CDR1 LGHNA, CDR2 YSLEER. The CDR3 is 17 residues long. CDR3 in DNA: TGCGCCAGCAGCCAAGGGGTAACAGGGCCGGGGAGAAACACCATATATTTT. Protein sequence: CASSQGVTGPGRNTIYF.

Here the CDR3 DNA reads TGTGCCAGCAGTTATAGGGCAGGGTGGAGCACCGGGGAGCTGTTTTTT. Translating it yields CASSYRAGWSTGELFF. The rearrangement joins TRBV6-5 to TRBJ2-2; a possible D gene is TRBD1 (5 bases). The CDR3 is 16 amino acids. Germline CDR1 and CDR2: MNHEY and SVGAGI. Trimming took off 3 bases at V and 4 bases at J, with 15 bases between the two ends.

J is TRBJ2-1 and V is TRBV5-4; the match to TRBD1 covers 10 bases. The trim removed 4 bases at V and 2 bases at J, leaving 3 bases unmatched. This CDR3 comprises 15 residues. CDR1 and CDR2 from the germline V gene are SGHNT and YYREEE (reference sequence). CDR3 coding DNA: TGTGCCAGCAGCCTTGACAGGGGGCCCTACAATGAGCAGTTCTTC. Protein sequence: CASSLDRGPYNEQFF.

Here the CDR3 reads CASRPDLNQPQHF. The CDR3 region has the DNA TGTGCCAGCAGGCCGGACTTGAATCAGCCCCAGCATTTT. The chain is built from TRBV7-2 and TRBJ1-5; no firm D call. This CDR3 comprises 13 residues. The V and J ends lost 6 bases and 4 bases respectively, with 10 bases between them. From germline, CDR1 is SGHTA and CDR2 FQGNSA.

The chain is built from TRBV10-1 and TRBJ2-5; D is perhaps TRBD2 (6 bases). The germline V gene has CDR1 WNHNN and CDR2 SYGVQD (reference sequence). This CDR3 is 13 amino acids long. Trimming stripped 5 bases from V and 4 bases from J, with 11 bases between. The CDR3 coding sequence is TGCGCCAGCAGTTCGGGGAGGCGAGAGACCCAGTACTTC. This gives the protein CASSSGRRETQYF.

This chain joins TRBV30 and TRBJ2-7; possibly TRBD1 for D (5 bases). This CDR3 contains 14 residues. V lost 7 bases and J lost 5, with 21 bases in between. Germline V CDR1 and CDR2: GTSNPN, SVGIG (reference sequence). Here the CDR3 reads CALDLAYRNNEQYF. The CDR3 region has the DNA TGTGCCTTGGACCTCGCTTACAGGAACAACGAGCAGTACTTC.

This chain uses TRBV30 with TRBJ1-1, with D perhaps matching TRBD1 (5 bases). Trimming cost V 1 base and J 3 bases, with 15 bases left between them. The CDR3 consists of 15 residues. Looked up from germline, CDR1 is GTSNPN and CDR2 is SVGIG (reference sequence). The CDR3: CAWSGGGGLDTEAFF. In DNA form, the CDR3 reads TGTGCCTGGAGTGGGGGGGGAGGGTTGGACACTGAAGCTTTCTTT.

CDR3: CASSSGQLTEQYF. The CDR3 bases are TGCGCCAGCAGTAGTGGACAGCTTACCGAGCAGTACTTC. V is TRBV10-2 and J is TRBJ2-7; maybe TRBD1 (6 bases). The V gene lost 5 bases and the J gene lost 6 bases, with 14 bases spanning the gap. CDR3 length: 13 residues. Germline V CDR1 and CDR2: WSHSY, SAAADI.

This sequence joins TRBV15 and TRBJ1-5; 7 bases agree with TRBD1. CDR3 size: 16 residues. V dropped 5 bases and J dropped 4; count of bases not matched to a gene: 11. Germline CDR1 and CDR2: LNHNV and YYDKDF (reference sequence). This CDR3 is CATSGLRDRPNQPQHF. The CDR3 DNA sequence: TGTGCCACCAGCGGACTCCGGGACAGACCAAATCAGCCCCAGCATTTT.

The chain joins TRBV27 to TRBJ2-3; D is perhaps TRBD2 (6 bases). V gave up 2 bases and J gave up 2 bases, with 8 bases separating them. The CDR3 runs 14 residues. Germline-derived CDR1 and CDR2 are MNHEY and SMNVEV (reference sequence). CDR3 region: CASSLAGSTDTQYF. CDR3 sequence (DNA): TGTGCCAGCAGTTTAGCGGGGTCCACAGATACGCAGTATTTT.

This chain links TRBV5-4 with TRBJ1-1; D is unclear. Germline V lookup: CDR1 SGHNT, CDR2 YYREEE (reference sequence). The CDR3 runs to 12 residues. The V end was cut by 4 bases, the J end by 2 bases, with 6 bases between. The CDR3 nucleotides read TGTGCCAGCAGCCAGGTTAACACTGAAGCTTTCTTT. Translated, it gives CASSQVNTEAFF.

The chain couples TRBV7-9 to TRBJ2-3; weak D call: TRBD1 (7 bases). V was cut by 5 bases and J by 3 bases, with 15 bases left in between. CDR3 length: 15 residues. Germline V CDR1 and CDR2: SEHNR, FQNEAQ (reference sequence). For the CDR3, the DNA is TGTGCCAGCAGCCCCGGAGGGGGCGGTACAGATACGCAGTATTTT. It translates to CASSPGGGGTDTQYF.

V gene TRBV28 combines with J gene TRBJ2-7; 10 bases align to TRBD1. This CDR3 region has 15 residues. Trimming removed 6 bases from V and 3 bases from J; junction bases left unmatched: 8. Germline V gene lookup returns CDR1 MDHEN and CDR2 SYDVKM. The CDR3 spells CASRPGQGDVYEQYF. The CDR3 DNA reads as TGTGCCAGCAGACCCGGACAGGGGGACGTCTACGAGCAGTACTTC.